The 21 T cell receptor beta chains in this list originate from one sample, sequenced in a study of T-cell reconstitution after alpha-beta-depleted transplantation in children. The TCRbeta library was prepared with unique molecular identifiers. TCRdb reanalysed the PCR reads using MiXCR and keeps one entry per CDR3 protein. In the table there are about 540,000 distinct CDR3 sequences, roughly 18% of which are singletons. The sequencing here drew on PBMCs from the stem cell graft donor, taken from the stem cell graft. Every receptor here comes from a human donor who donated a stem cell graft to a child with acute lymphoblastic leukemia.

This clonotype has only a few counts. This chain uses TRBV27 with TRBJ2-7; D ambiguous. CDR1 is MNHEY, CDR2 SMNVEV, per germline (reference sequence). The CDR3 spans 16 residues. V was cut by 0 bases and J by 1 base, with 13 bases left in between. In DNA, the CDR3 is TGTGCCAGCAGTTTATCCAGAAACCCGATATCCTACGAGCAGTACTTC. Encoded protein: CASSLSRNPISYEQYF.

CDR3: CASSQDIFTNYGYTF. The CDR3 DNA follows: TGTGCCAGCAGCCAAGATATCTTTACTAACTATGGCTACACCTTC. The chain links TRBV3-1 to TRBJ1-2; D ambiguous. CDR3 size: 15 residues. CDR1 and CDR2 (germline): LGHDT, YNNKEL (reference sequence). V gave up 0 bases and J gave up 0 bases, with 8 bases separating them.

The rearrangement uses TRBV7-8 and TRBJ2-3; TRBD2 matches at 15 bases. J was trimmed by 3 bases and V by 5 bases; bases with no gene match: 9. This CDR3 is built from 18 residues. Germline CDR1 is SGHVS and CDR2 is FQNEAQ. The CDR3 loop reads CASSGGTSGRTGTDTQYF. The CDR3 region has the DNA TGTGCCAGCAGCGGCGGGACTAGCGGGAGGACCGGGACAGATACGCAGTATTTT.

This clonotype has just a few counts. The chain links TRBV29-1 to TRBJ2-7, with D unresolved. Trimming pared 2 bases from V and 2 bases from J, leaving 10 bases between. The CDR3 length is 13 residues. CDR1 is SQVTM and CDR2 is ANQGSEA in the germline V gene. The CDR3, as DNA: TGCAGCGTTGAAATAGATGCCGCCTACGAGCAGTACTTC. This codes for CSVEIDAAYEQYF.

This clonotype turned up a few times. An end of the junction does not agree with germline; a read error may underlie this. This chain joins TRBV4-1 and TRBJ2-5, with a possible D match to TRBD2 (6 bases). This CDR3 is 17 amino acids long. CDR1 MGHRA and CDR2 YSYEKL come from the germline V gene. The CDR3 DNA sequence: TGCGCCAGCAGCGAAGAAAATGGCGGGATGGGGGAAGAGACCCAGTACTTC. It yields the protein CASSEENGGMGEETQYF.

The chain recombines TRBV12-3 or TRBV12-4 with TRBJ1-1; no reliable D call. This CDR3 is built from 18 residues. V was shortened by 4 bases and J by 6 bases, with 27 bases between the two germline ends. Here the CDR3 DNA reads TGTGCCAGCAGTTCCAACTTAGCCCTCATGCCAAGAAACTCTGAAGCTTTCTTT. As protein: CASSSNLALMPRNSEAFF.

A few counts support this clonotype. The chain has TRBV27 and TRBJ2-1; 12 bases are a match to TRBD2. The length of the CDR3 is 15 residues. J lost 7 bases, V lost 3 bases, and 4 bases had no gene match. Germline assignment: CDR1 MNHEY and CDR2 SMNVEV (reference sequence). DNA for the CDR3: TGTGCCAGCAGTTTGACTAGCGGGAGCTCGAATGAGCAGTTCTTC. Amino acid sequence: CASSLTSGSSNEQFF.

V and J are TRBV27 and TRBJ2-1; D call uncertain. Trimming removed 4 bases from V and 0 bases from J, with 13 bases in between. Germline V gene sequence: CDR1 MNHEY, CDR2 SMNVEV (reference sequence). This CDR3 is 16 amino acids long. For the CDR3, the DNA is TGTGCCAGCAGTTCCCTCCTAACCAGCTCCTACAATGAGCAGTTCTTC. Translation gives CASSSLLTSSYNEQFF.

This sequence joins TRBV3-1 and TRBJ2-6, with 10 nucleotides matching TRBD1. The germline gives CDR1 LGHDT, CDR2 YNNKEL (reference sequence). The CDR3 totals 18 residues. V dropped 4 bases and J dropped 1; count of bases not matched to a gene: 7. The CDR3, as DNA: TGTGCCAGCAGCCTTAAACCGGGACAGGGGTCTGGGGCCAACGTCCTGACTTTC. It is translated as CASSLKPGQGSGANVLTF.

This clonotype was detected a few times. V gene TRBV15 combines with J gene TRBJ2-7; 15 bases align to TRBD2. After removal of 1 base from V and 4 bases from J, the junction contained 8 bases not matched to a gene. Looked up from germline, CDR1 is LNHNV and CDR2 is YYDKDF (reference sequence). This CDR3 is built from 18 residues. The CDR3 here is CATSRAGTSGRFLYEQYF. CDR3 bases: TGTGCCACCAGCAGAGCCGGGACTAGCGGGAGGTTCCTTTACGAGCAGTACTTC.

This clonotype was counted only a few times. The rearrangement uses TRBV27 and TRBJ2-5; TRBD1 or TRBD2 may be the D gene (6 bases each). The CDR3 loop spans 20 amino acids. Germline-derived CDR1 and CDR2 are MNHEY and SMNVEV (reference sequence). V lost 6 bases, J lost 1 base, and 30 bases lay in between. DNA for the CDR3: TGTGCCAGCAGCCTAGTGGGGGGACACCCGAGTCCCCGGGGCCAAGAGACCCAGTACTTC. This translates into CASSLVGGHPSPRGQETQYF.

This clonotype was counted at least ten times. The chain recombines TRBV10-2 with TRBJ2-1; the match to TRBD1 covers 9 bases. CDR1 is WSHSY and CDR2 is SAAADI in the germline V gene. The V gene end was trimmed by 4 bases and the J gene end by 5 bases; junction bases not matched to a gene: 6. The CDR3 runs 15 residues. The CDR3 DNA reads as TGCGCCAGCAGTGGGGCGGGACAGGGACACAATGAGCAGTTCTTC. Protein sequence: CASSGAGQGHNEQFF.

V and J are TRBV28 and TRBJ2-7, with 8 bases lining up with TRBD1. After removal of 7 bases from V and 5 bases from J, the junction contained 10 bases not matched to a gene. The CDR3 spans 14 residues. Germline V lookup: CDR1 MDHEN, CDR2 SYDVKM. The CDR3 bases are TGTGCCAGCACCCCGGGACAGGCGGTCCACGAGCAGTACTTC. The encoded protein is CASTPGQAVHEQYF.

The chain carries TRBV2 and TRBJ1-5; D is uncertain. Trimming pared 4 bases from V and 4 bases from J, leaving 17 bases between. Germline CDR1 reads SNHLY; CDR2 reads FYNNEI. The CDR3 has 16 amino acids. CDR3 amino acids: CASSVPRTRANQPQHF. The CDR3 nucleotides are TGTGCCAGCAGTGTCCCGAGGACGCGCGCGAATCAGCCCCAGCATTTT.

This clonotype was detected only a few times. CDR3 residues: CASRKQDSYEQYF. The CDR3 nucleotides are TGTGCCAGCAGGAAGCAGGACTCCTACGAGCAGTACTTC. The V call is TRBV25-1, the J call TRBJ2-7; D uncertain. Germline values: CDR1 MGHDK, CDR2 SYGVNS. V lost 6 bases, J lost 0 bases, and 9 bases lay in between. This CDR3 contains 13 residues.

This clonotype was counted a few times. The genes are TRBV12-3 or TRBV12-4 and TRBJ2-1; TRBD1 matches 7 bases. Trimming took 8 bases from V and 8 from J; bases not matched to a gene: 12. CDR3 length: 14 residues. The CDR3 is CASLGTERSYEQFF. CDR3 coding DNA: TGTGCCAGCCTCGGGACAGAAAGGAGTTATGAGCAGTTCTTC.

In this sample, this clonotype turned up a few times. The chain couples TRBV12-3 or TRBV12-4 to TRBJ2-3; 15 nucleotides align to TRBD2. The V segment lost 5 bases and the J segment 1 base; nucleotides outside the gene matches: 7. The CDR3 is made up of 18 amino acids. Here the CDR3 DNA reads TGTGCCAGCAGTCACCGGACTAGCGGGAGGGGAGGCACAGATACGCAGTATTTT. Its protein is CASSHRTSGRGGTDTQYF.

The chain is built from TRBV29-1 and TRBJ2-7; TRBD1 matches 7 bases. The ends lost 6 bases at V and 2 bases at J; junction bases unmatched: 4. The germline gives CDR1 SQVTM, CDR2 ANQGSEA. The CDR3 is 12 amino acids. CDR3 residues: CSVGQTPYEQYF. CDR3 nucleotides: TGCAGCGTGGGACAGACACCCTACGAGCAGTACTTC.

This clonotype was seen at least ten times. The chain has TRBV27 and TRBJ2-4; D is unclear. CDR1 and CDR2 (germline): MNHEY, SMNVEV (reference sequence). The CDR3 totals 13 residues. Trimming cost V 2 bases and J 0 bases, with 2 bases left between them. The CDR3 sequence: CASSLIAKNIQYF. CDR3 nucleotide sequence: TGTGCCAGCAGTTTAATAGCCAAAAACATTCAGTACTTC.

This clonotype turned up a few times. This chain uses TRBV20-1 with TRBJ2-2; D not certain. CDR1 and CDR2 from the germline V gene are DFQATT and SNEGSKA (reference sequence). Trimming removed 6 bases from V and 4 bases from J, with 15 bases in between. This CDR3 comprises 14 residues. As DNA, the CDR3 is TGCAGTGCCGCCCCCGCCGATTTCACCGGGGAGCTGTTTTTT. Residues: CSAAPADFTGELFF.

This clonotype was detected a few times. This chain joins TRBV6-5 and TRBJ2-1, with a possible D match to TRBD1 (5 bases). Germline-derived CDR1 and CDR2 are MNHEY and SVGAGI. This CDR3 comprises 13 residues. Deletions cut 4 bases from V and 8 bases from J, with 12 bases between. In DNA form, the CDR3 reads TGTGCCAGCAGTTGGGGCAAGCTGGATGAGCAGTTCTTC. This sequence encodes CASSWGKLDEQFF.